The entry below describes one TCR beta chain. Generated by immunoSEQ multiplex PCR, the TCRdb table keeps only in-frame clones and is missing some. The data show 200,000 to 250,000 clones, with about 87% seen just once and roughly 3% held by the top ten. A Seattle source enrolled patients during active infection and followed them longitudinally. This entry belongs to a study of blood T cell repertoires in COVID-19. Study in general: COVID-19 samples collected from the United States, Italy and Spain covered acute and convalescent phases. The analysed material was cDNA or gDNA that came from T cells, B-cell-depleted T cells, or PBMCs.

Trimming took off 6 bases at V and 0 bases at J, with 12 bases between the two ends. Germline V gene data show CDR1 as MNHEY and CDR2 as SMNVEV (reference sequence). The CDR3 length is 14 residues. The clonotype comes from a man aged 25-45 years with COVID-19, enrolled during active disease. Sequencing input: peripheral blood. This chain joins TRBV27 and TRBJ2-7, with a possible D match to TRBD1 (6 bases). Here the CDR3 reads CASRKQGSSYEQYF. CDR3 bases: TGTGCCAGCAGGAAACAGGGAAGCTCCTACGAGCAGTACTTC.